Listed below are T cell receptor beta chains from one sample, sequenced in a study of blood T cell repertoires in COVID-19. Produced via immunoSEQ multiplex PCR; TCRdb's table is partial and in-frame only. The data hold about 210,000 clones, with around 82% observed a single time. The material sequenced was PBMCs or T cells enriched from blood (not recorded which). These receptors were obtained from a man aged 25-40 years with acute COVID-19. CDR3s include the opening cysteine and the closing phenylalanine or tryptophan. A D gene is named only where the DNA matches it firmly. Clone sizes are given selectively: once, few, many, or a class where the clone is expanded.

clone size,V gene,CDR3 length,D gene,J gene,CDR3 protein,CDR3 DNA
once,TRBV30,15,.,TRBJ2-7,CAWSEDWTDGYEQYF,TGTGCCTGGAGCGAAGATTGGACAGACGGTTACGAGCAGTACTTC
.,TRBV7-9,15,TRBD1,TRBJ1-1,CASSLAQGADTEAFF,TGTGCCAGCAGCTTAGCCCAGGGGGCTGACACTGAAGCTTTCTTT
.,TRBV2,15,TRBD2,TRBJ2-1,CASSEARASGNEQFF,TGTGCCAGCAGTGAAGCAAGGGCTAGCGGTAATGAGCAGTTCTTC
.,TRBV12-5,15,TRBD2,TRBJ2-7,CASGLVGGLADEQYF,TGTGCTAGTGGTTTGGTAGGGGGACTAGCCGACGAGCAGTACTTC
.,TRBV29-1,14,TRBD2,TRBJ2-1,CSAQSGDRYNEQFF,TGCAGCGCCCAAAGCGGGGACCGCTACAATGAGCAGTTCTTC
few,TRBV6-6,16,TRBD1,TRBJ1-1,CASSRDWWDRGTEAFF,TGTGCCAGCAGTCGAGACTGGTGGGACAGGGGCACTGAAGCTTTCTTT
.,TRBV5-6,15,TRBD1,TRBJ1-1,CASSLGDRANTEAFF,TGTGCCAGCAGCTTGGGGGACAGGGCCAACACTGAAGCTTTCTTT
.,TRBV7-9,14,.,TRBJ1-2,CASSLVQGYYGYTF,TGTGCCAGCAGCTTAGTCCAGGGCTACTATGGCTACACCTTC
.,TRBV20-1,11,TRBD2,TRBJ2-5,CSAGLGETQYF,TGCAGTGCGGGACTAGGAGAGACCCAGTACTTC
few,TRBV28,15,TRBD1,TRBJ1-6,CASRPRDRDYSPLHF,TGTGCCAGCAGACCCCGGGACAGGGATTACTCACCCCTCCACTTT
once,TRBV5-6,15,.,TRBJ2-5,CASSLVGGPQETQYF,TGTGCCAGCAGCTTGGTCGGGGGTCCCCAAGAGACCCAGTACTTC
few,TRBV11-2,13,TRBD1,TRBJ1-2,CASSLGTGDGYTF,TGTGCCAGCAGCTTAGGGACAGGGGATGGCTACACCTTC
few,TRBV7-2,14,TRBD1,TRBJ2-5,CASSYGTGRETQYF,TGTGCCAGCAGCTACGGGACAGGCCGAGAGACCCAGTACTTC
.,TRBV19,15,.,TRBJ2-1,CASSIGRQGGVEQFF,TGTGCCAGTAGTATAGGAAGGCAGGGAGGCGTTGAGCAGTTCTTC
.,TRBV27,13,.,TRBJ2-1,CASSPGTLNEQFF,TGTGCCAGCAGCCCCGGGACTCTAAATGAGCAGTTCTTC
.,TRBV25-1,15,.,TRBJ1-6,CASSEFSGSNSPLHF,TGTGCCAGCAGTGAATTTTCGGGGTCTAATTCACCCCTCCACTTT
.,TRBV9,13,.,TRBJ2-2,CASSVLTSGELFF,TGTGCCAGCAGCGTTCTGACTTCTGGGGAGCTGTTTTTT
.,TRBV11-2,16,.,TRBJ1-4,CASSLVSTSTNEKLFF,TGTGCCAGCAGCTTAGTCTCGACATCAACTAATGAAAAACTGTTTTTT
.,TRBV5-6,13,.,TRBJ1-4,CASSLYQGEKLFF,TGTGCCAGCAGCTTGTATCAGGGTGAAAAACTGTTTTTT
.,TRBV6-6,12,TRBD1,TRBJ2-5,CASSTGGLTQYF,TGTGCCAGCAGTACAGGGGGCTTGACCCAGTACTTC
once,TRBV6-5,13,.,TRBJ1-2,CASRLGGDYGYTF,TGTGCCAGCAGGCTAGGGGGGGACTATGGCTACACCTTC
.,TRBV15,16,TRBD2,TRBJ2-4,CATSRDTAGGGNIQYF,TGTGCCACCAGCAGAGATACCGCGGGGGGCGGAAACATTCAGTACTTC
.,TRBV14,15,TRBD2,TRBJ2-5,CASSQPDGLEETQYF,TGTGCCAGCAGCCAGCCCGACGGACTAGAAGAGACCCAGTACTTC
.,TRBV2,14,TRBD1,TRBJ2-5,CASPRQGRVETQYF,TGTGCCAGTCCTAGACAGGGGCGGGTTGAGACCCAGTACTTC
.,TRBV9,17,TRBD2,TRBJ2-1,CASRPVTSGGSYNEQFF,TGTGCCAGCAGACCAGTCACTAGCGGGGGATCCTACAATGAGCAGTTCTTC
.,TRBV19,16,.,TRBJ1-5,CASSIGQVLSNQPQHF,TGTGCCAGTAGTATTGGGCAGGTCCTTAGCAATCAGCCCCAGCATTTT
once,TRBV2,12,.,TRBJ1-1,CASSDSGTEAFF,TGTGCCAGCAGTGATTCGGGCACTGAAGCTTTCTTT
.,TRBV9,14,.,TRBJ1-6,CASSVDRVGSPLHF,TGTGCCAGCAGCGTAGACAGGGTGGGATCACCCCTCCACTTT
once,TRBV13,14,.,TRBJ1-1,CASSLAVMNTEAFF,TGTGCCAGCAGCTTAGCTGTAATGAACACTGAAGCTTTCTTT
.,TRBV13,16,TRBD2,TRBJ2-1,CASSFRTSGGYNEQFF,TGTGCCAGCAGCTTCCGGACTAGCGGGGGTTACAATGAGCAGTTCTTC
.,TRBV6-5,14,TRBD1,TRBJ1-2,CASNQGGRVYGYTF,TGTGCCAGCAATCAGGGGGGCAGGGTCTATGGCTACACCTTC
few,TRBV7-3,14,TRBD1,TRBJ1-2,CASSYGQGSYGYTF,TGTGCCAGCAGCTACGGACAGGGGAGCTATGGCTACACCTTC
.,TRBV5-1,15,TRBD2,TRBJ2-2,CASSPGLAGVGELFF,TGCGCCAGCAGTCCTGGACTAGCGGGGGTCGGGGAGCTGTTTTTT
.,TRBV27,14,.,TRBJ2-7,CASSLIGGHDEQYF,TGTGCCAGCAGTTTAATAGGGGGTCACGACGAGCAGTACTTC
.,TRBV28,14,.,TRBJ1-5,CASREPGGDQPQHF,TGTGCCAGCAGGGAACCGGGGGGGGATCAGCCCCAGCATTTT
once,TRBV4-2,14,.,TRBJ1-2,CASSQMGPDYGYTF,TGTGCCAGCAGCCAAATGGGGCCCGACTATGGCTACACCTTC
few,TRBV30,13,TRBD1,TRBJ1-2,CACPDRGNYGYTF,TGTGCCTGTCCTGACAGGGGTAACTATGGCTACACCTTC
.,TRBV18,21,TRBD1,TRBJ1-2,CASSPLGSTGDHRTIPYGYTF,TGTGCCAGCTCACCTTTGGGCTCAACAGGGGATCATCGGACCATACCCTATGGCTACACCTTC
few,TRBV5-6,15,.,TRBJ1-4,CASSSPGLNNEKLFF,TGTGCCAGCAGCTCTCCGGGACTGAATAATGAAAAACTGTTTTTT
.,TRBV10-1,13,TRBD1,TRBJ2-1,CASSLDRGDEQFF,TGCGCCAGCAGTCTGGACAGGGGTGATGAGCAGTTCTTC